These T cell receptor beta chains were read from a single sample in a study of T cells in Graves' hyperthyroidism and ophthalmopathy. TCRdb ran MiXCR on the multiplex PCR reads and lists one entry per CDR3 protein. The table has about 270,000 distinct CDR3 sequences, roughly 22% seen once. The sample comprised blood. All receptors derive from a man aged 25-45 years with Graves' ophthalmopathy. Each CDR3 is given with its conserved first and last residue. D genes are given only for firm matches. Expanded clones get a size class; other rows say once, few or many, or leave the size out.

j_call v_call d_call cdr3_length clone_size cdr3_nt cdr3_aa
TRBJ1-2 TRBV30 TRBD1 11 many TGCACGTCGAGGACAGGCTATGGCTACACCTTC CTSRTGYGYTF
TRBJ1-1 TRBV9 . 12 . TGTGCCAGCACATCAGGGGACACTGAAGCTTTCTTT CASTSGDTEAFF
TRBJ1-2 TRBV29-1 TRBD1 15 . TGCAGCGTTGAGAATCGACAGGGAAGAAACTATGGCTACACCTTC CSVENRQGRNYGYTF
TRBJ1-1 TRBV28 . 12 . TGTGCCAGCAGTGCCCCTGGGGAGTCTGCTTTCTTT CASSAPGESAFF
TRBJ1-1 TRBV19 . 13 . TGTGCCATTCTGGGCACCAAGAACACTGAAGCTTTCTTT CAILGTKNTEAFF
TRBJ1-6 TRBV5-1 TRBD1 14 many TGCGCCACCCGAACACAGGGGGATAATTCACCCCTCCACTTT CATRTQGDNSPLHF
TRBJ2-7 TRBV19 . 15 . TGTGCCAGTAGTCCCTACCCGGGGGATTACACCGAGCAGTACTTC CASSPYPGDYTEQYF
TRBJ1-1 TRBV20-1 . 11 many TGCAGTGCTCACAACAGGCGGATGGCTTTCTTT CSAHNRRMAFF
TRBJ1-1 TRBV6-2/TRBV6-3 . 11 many TGTGCCAGCAGTCGCGCGATTGAAGCTTTCTTT CASSRAIEAFF
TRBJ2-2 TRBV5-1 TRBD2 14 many TGTGCCAGCTCGGGAGGTTCGAACACCGGGGAGCTGTTTTTT CASSGGSNTGELFF
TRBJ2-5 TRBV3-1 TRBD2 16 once TGTGCCAGCAGCCAAGATAGGGCGGGAGGAAGCAAGACCCAGTACTTC CASSQDRAGGSKTQYF
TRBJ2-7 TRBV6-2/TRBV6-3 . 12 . TGTGCCAGCAGCCGACAGGTTTACGAGCAGTACTTC CASSRQVYEQYF
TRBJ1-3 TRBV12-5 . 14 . TGTGCTAGTGGTCGAGGACTGCCTGAAAACACCATATATTTT CASGRGLPENTIYF
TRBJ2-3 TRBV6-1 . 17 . TGTGCCAGCAGTAAAAGAGGAGCGGGTTATAACACAGATACGCAGTATTTT CASSKRGAGYNTDTQYF
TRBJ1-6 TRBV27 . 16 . TGTGCCAGCAGTTTATCTAGAGGTAGTAGGGGAACACCCCTCCACTTT CASSLSRGSRGTPLHF
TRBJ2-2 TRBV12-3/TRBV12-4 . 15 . TGTGCCAGCAGTTTATGGGGATCTAACACCGGGGAGCTGTTTTTT CASSLWGSNTGELFF
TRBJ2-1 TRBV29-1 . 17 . TGCAGCGTTGAAGATCGTGGGGGACCCTCTGGGAACAATGAGCAGTTCTTC CSVEDRGGPSGNNEQFF
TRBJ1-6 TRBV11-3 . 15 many TGTGCCAGCAGCTCCGTCCGGGAGGTTAATTCACCCCTCCACTTT CASSSVREVNSPLHF
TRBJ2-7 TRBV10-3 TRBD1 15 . TGTGCCATCAGTGAGTCGAAGGACAGGGGGGGCGAGCAGTACTTC CAISESKDRGGEQYF
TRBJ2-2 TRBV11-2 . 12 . TGTGCCAGCCTACCGGAAGCCGGGGAGCTGCTTTTT CASLPEAGELLF
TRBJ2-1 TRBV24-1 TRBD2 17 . TGTGCCACCAGTGGCGGCCGGACTAGCGGGAATCTCAATGAGCAGTTCTTC CATSGGRTSGNLNEQFF
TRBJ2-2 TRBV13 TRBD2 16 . TGTGCCAGCAGTTCCGATAGCGGGAGGCAAACCGGGGAGCTGTTTTTT CASSSDSGRQTGELFF
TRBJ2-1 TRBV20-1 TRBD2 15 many TGCAGTGCCCCCCCCGGGGCGGGAGGGTCCAATGAGCAGTTCTTC CSAPPGAGGSNEQFF
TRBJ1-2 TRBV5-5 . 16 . TGTGCCAGCAGCCTAAGAGCAGACTCGTCGGGTTATGGCTACACCTTC CASSLRADSSGYGYTF
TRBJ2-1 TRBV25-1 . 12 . TGTGCCAGCAGTGAGTGGGCCGGGGAGCAGTTCTTC CASSEWAGEQFF
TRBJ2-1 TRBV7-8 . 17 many TGTGCCAGCAGGTCCCAGGGGGCTAGCGGGATAGGCTATGAGCAGTTCTTC CASRSQGASGIGYEQFF
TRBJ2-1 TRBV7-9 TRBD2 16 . TGTGCCAGCAGCCAATTAGCGGGAGGCCCCCTGGGTCAGCAGTTCTTC CASSQLAGGPLGQQFF
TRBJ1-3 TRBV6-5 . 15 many TGTGCCAGCAGTTACCCAGGGAGTGTTGGAAACACCATATATTTT CASSYPGSVGNTIYF
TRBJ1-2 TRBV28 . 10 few TGTGCCAGCCGGAACTATGGCTACACCTTC CASRNYGYTF
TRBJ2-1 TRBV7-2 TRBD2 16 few TGTGCCAGCACTCTGACTCCGGGACTAGTCGATGGGTGGCTGTTCTTC CASTLTPGLVDGWLFF
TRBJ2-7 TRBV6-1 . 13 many TGTGCCAGCAGTCTCCGACAGCCTTACGAGCAGTACTTC CASSLRQPYEQYF
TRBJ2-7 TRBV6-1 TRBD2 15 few TGTGCCAGCATTCAAGGGGTAGCGGGAGGTTACGAGCAGTACTTC CASIQGVAGGYEQYF
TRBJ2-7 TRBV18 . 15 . TGTGCCAGCTCACCATGGTCCGGGAGCTCCTACGAGCAGTACTTC CASSPWSGSSYEQYF
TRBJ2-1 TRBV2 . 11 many TGTGCCAGCTCCTACGAGCCGGAGCAGTTCTTC CASSYEPEQFF
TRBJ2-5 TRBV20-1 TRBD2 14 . TGCAATGCAAAAACCGGGACTATCATGGAGACCCAGTACTTC CNAKTGTIMETQYF
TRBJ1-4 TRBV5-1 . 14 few TGCGCCAGCAGCTTGGAAGACGGGGGTGAAAAACTGTTTTTT CASSLEDGGEKLFF
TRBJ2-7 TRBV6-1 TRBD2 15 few TGTGCCAGCAGTAACAGCGGGGACGGGGCCTACGAGCAGTACTTC CASSNSGDGAYEQYF
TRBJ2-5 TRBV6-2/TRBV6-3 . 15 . TGTGCCAGCAGTTACGGACTCCAAAGCCCAGAGACCCAGTACTTC CASSYGLQSPETQYF
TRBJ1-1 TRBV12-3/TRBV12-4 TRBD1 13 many TGTGCCAGCAGTTTCAGACAGGGCACTGAAGCTTTCTTT CASSFRQGTEAFF
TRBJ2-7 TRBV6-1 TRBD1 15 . TGTGCCAGCAGCTCACCGGGACAGGGAACATACGAGCAGTACTTC CASSSPGQGTYEQYF
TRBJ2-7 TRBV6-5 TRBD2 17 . TGTGCCAGCAGTTACTTCCTAGCGGGAGGCCCGTGGAGAGAGCAGTACTTC CASSYFLAGGPWREQYF
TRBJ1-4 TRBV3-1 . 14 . TGTGCCAGCAGCCAAAGGGCAGGGAATGAAAAACTGTTTTTT CASSQRAGNEKLFF
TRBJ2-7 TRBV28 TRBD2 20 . TGTGCCAGCAGTTCTCCAAAACGAACTACTAGCGGGTTCTACTCCTACGAGCAGTACTTC CASSSPKRTTSGFYSYEQYF
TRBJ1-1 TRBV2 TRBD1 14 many TGTGCCAGCATGGCAGGGGGCGAGAACACTGAAGCTTTCTTT CASMAGGENTEAFF
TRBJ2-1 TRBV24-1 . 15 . TGTGCCACCAGTGATTTGGACGGATCCTACAATGAGCAGTTCTTC CATSDLDGSYNEQFF
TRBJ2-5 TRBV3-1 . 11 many TGTGCCAGCAGCCAAGTTGAGACCCAGTACTTC CASSQVETQYF
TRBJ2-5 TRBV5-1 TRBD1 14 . TGCGCCAGCAGCTTGGTAGGACAGGGGGAGACCCAGTACTTC CASSLVGQGETQYF